The present T cell receptor beta chain was sequenced within a study of OX40 agonist ivuxolimab in advanced cancers. Study in general: An agonistic anti-OX40 (CD134) antibody, ivuxolimab, was used to treat the patients. Patients in the trial were receiving intravenous ivuxolimab every 2 weeks, at doses of 0.01 to 10 mg/kg.

Study-level points and caveats: There were also nonresponders showing low normalized T-cell clonal expansion. The study found that CD8+ T cells averaged more expanded clones than CD4+.

This clone has just a few counts. Its target is not known. TCRdb's table, derived via immunoSEQ multiplex PCR, lists solely in-frame clones and lacks some. The data contain 80,000 to 90,000 clones, about 81% of them seen just once; the ten biggest clones take up approximately 2%. The source material was CD4+ or CD8+ T cells sorted from blood, sampled in a trial of the OX40 agonist ivuxolimab. This TCR derives from an adult with an advanced solid tumor such as melanoma, head and neck, liver or kidney cancer.

The DNA of the CDR3 is TGTGCCAGCAGTTTATTCTCGGCCAGGAGTAACTATGGCTACACCTTC. It translates to CASSLFSARSNYGYTF. The V gene is TRBV28, the J gene TRBJ1-2; D remains unclear. Trimming removed 1 base at V and 1 base at J, with 13 bases between. Germline loops: CDR1 MDHEN, CDR2 SYDVKM. This CDR3 is 16 amino acids long.